The clone carrying this TCR beta chain was detected ten times or more. No antigen is known for it. Mismatch with germline at one junction end may stem from a read error. Germline values: CDR1 SSHAT, CDR2 FNYEAQ (reference sequence). CDR3 length: 15 residues. This specimen belongs to a study of molecular identifiers for immune sequencing clone quantification. General study points: In cases of identical TCR molecules sharing a barcode, highly expanded clone sizes could be underestimated. Clones above 20 RNA copies contained over 98% of effector molecules but under 1% of naive ones.

A single record per CDR3 protein comes from TCRdb applying MiXCR to the PCR reads. The data show about 640,000 distinct CDR3 sequences, approximately 20% seen once. In the sort, naive CD8 T cells were defined as CD8+CD4-CCR7+CD45RA+. This receptor was identified in a human donor in good health. Some libraries in this study had Jurkat cell RNA spiked in. Source material: naive CD8+ T cells from blood, with Jurkat cell RNA spiked in. As to subset: FACS-sorted CD8+CD4-CCR7+CD45RA+ naive T cells. This chain connects TRBV7-7 to TRBJ2-1; D possibly corresponds to TRBD1 (6 bases). CDR3: CASSLLGASVDEQFF. The CDR3 DNA is TGTGCTAGCAGCTTATTGGGGGCCTCCGTAGATGAGCAGTTCTTC.